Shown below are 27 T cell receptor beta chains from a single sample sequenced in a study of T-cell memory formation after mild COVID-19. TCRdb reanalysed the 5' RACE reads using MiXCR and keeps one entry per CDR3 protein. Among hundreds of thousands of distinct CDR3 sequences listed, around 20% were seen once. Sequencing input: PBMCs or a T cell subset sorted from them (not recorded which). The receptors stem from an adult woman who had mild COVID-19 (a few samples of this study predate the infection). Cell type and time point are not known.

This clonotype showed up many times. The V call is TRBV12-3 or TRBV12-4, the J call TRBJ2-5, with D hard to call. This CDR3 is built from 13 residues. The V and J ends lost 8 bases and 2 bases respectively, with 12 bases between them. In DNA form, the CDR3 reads TGTGCCAGCGGTCCTGACCATCAAGAGACCCAGTACTTC. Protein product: CASGPDHQETQYF.

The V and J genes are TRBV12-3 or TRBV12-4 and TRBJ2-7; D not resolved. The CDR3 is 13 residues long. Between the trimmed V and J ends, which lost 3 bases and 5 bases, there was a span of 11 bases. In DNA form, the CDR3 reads TGTGCCAGCAGTTTTGGTCTAGGCCACGAGCAGTACTTC. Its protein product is CASSFGLGHEQYF.

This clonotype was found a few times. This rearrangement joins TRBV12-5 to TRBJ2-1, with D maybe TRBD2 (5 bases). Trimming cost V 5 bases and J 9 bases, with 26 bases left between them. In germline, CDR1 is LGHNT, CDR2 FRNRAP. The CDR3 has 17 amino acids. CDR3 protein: CASGPLVGGSRYVEQFF. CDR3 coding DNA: TGTGCTAGTGGTCCCCTCGTTGGCGGGTCGAGGTACGTTGAGCAGTTCTTC.

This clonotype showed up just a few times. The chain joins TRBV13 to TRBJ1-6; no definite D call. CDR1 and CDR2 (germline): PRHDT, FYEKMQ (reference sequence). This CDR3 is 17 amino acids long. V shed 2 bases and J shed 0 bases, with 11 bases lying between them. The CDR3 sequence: CASSLRGYSSYNSPLHF. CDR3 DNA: TGTGCCAGCAGCTTACGTGGGTACAGCTCCTATAATTCACCCCTCCACTTT.

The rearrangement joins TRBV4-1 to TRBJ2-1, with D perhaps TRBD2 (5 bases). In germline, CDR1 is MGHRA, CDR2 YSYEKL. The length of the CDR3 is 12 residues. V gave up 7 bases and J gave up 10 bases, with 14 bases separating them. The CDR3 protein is CASMQHTGEQFF. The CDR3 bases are TGCGCCAGCATGCAACATACGGGAGAGCAGTTCTTC.

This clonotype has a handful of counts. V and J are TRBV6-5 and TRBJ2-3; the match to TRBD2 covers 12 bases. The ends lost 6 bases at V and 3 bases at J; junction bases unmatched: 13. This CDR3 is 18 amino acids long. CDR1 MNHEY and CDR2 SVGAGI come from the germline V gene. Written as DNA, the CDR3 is TGTGCCAGCAGAAGACAGGGGCTAGCGGGGGGGATGACAGATACGCAGTATTTT. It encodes CASRRQGLAGGMTDTQYF.

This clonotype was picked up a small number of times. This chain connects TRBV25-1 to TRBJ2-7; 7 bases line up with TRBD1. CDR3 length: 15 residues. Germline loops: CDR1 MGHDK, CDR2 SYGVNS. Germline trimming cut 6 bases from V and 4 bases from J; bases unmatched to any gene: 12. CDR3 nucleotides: TGTGCCAGCAGCCCTATTGACAGGGATACTTACGAGCAGTACTTC. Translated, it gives CASSPIDRDTYEQYF.

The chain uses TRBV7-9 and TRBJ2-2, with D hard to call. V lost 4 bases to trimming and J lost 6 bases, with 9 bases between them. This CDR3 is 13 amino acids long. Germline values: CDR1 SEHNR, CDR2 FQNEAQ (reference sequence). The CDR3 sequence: CASSSAPSGELFF. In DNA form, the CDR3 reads TGTGCCAGCAGCTCGGCCCCATCCGGGGAGCTGTTTTTT.

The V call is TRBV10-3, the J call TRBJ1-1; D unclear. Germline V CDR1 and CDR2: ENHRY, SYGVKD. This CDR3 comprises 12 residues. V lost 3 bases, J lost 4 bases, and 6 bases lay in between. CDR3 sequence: CAISEIGTEAFF. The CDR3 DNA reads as TGTGCCATCAGTGAAATCGGCACTGAAGCTTTCTTT.

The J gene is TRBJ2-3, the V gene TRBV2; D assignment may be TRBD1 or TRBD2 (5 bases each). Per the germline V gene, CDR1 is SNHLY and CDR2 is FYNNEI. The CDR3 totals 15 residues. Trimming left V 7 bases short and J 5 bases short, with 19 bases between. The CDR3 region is CASTGPSEGGDTQYF. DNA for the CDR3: TGTGCCAGCACGGGACCCTCCGAAGGTGGAGATACGCAGTATTTT. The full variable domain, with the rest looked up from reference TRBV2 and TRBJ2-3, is EPEVTQTPSHQVTQMGQEVILRCVPISNHLYFYWYRQILGQKVEFLVSFYNNEISEKSEIFDDQFSVERPDGSNFTLKIRSTKLEDSAMYFCASTGPSEGGDTQYFGPGTRLTVL.

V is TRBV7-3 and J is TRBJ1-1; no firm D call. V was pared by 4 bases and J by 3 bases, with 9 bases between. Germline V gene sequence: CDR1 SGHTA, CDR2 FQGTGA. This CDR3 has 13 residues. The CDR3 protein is CASSSTVYTEAFF. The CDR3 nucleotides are TGTGCCAGCAGCTCCACTGTCTACACTGAAGCTTTCTTT.

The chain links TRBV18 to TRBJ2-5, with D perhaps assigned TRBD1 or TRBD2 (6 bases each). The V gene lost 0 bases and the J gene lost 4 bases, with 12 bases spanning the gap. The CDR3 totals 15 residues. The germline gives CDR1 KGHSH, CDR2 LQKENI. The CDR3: CASSPPRKGGETQYF. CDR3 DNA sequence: TGTGCCAGCTCACCACCGCGGAAGGGGGGAGAGACCCAGTACTTC.

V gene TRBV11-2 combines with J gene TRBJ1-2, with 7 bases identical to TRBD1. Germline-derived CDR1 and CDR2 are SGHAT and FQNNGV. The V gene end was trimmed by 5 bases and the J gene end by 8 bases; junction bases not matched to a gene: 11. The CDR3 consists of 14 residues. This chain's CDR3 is CASSAYRGNRGYTF. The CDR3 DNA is TGTGCCAGCAGCGCATACAGGGGAAATCGGGGCTACACCTTC.

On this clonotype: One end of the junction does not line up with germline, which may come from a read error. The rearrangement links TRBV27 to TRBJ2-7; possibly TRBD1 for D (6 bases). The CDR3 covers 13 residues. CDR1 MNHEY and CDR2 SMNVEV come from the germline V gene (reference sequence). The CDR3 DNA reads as TGTGCCAGCAGCCCGGGGACATCCTACGAGCAGTGCTTC. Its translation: CASSPGTSYEQCF.

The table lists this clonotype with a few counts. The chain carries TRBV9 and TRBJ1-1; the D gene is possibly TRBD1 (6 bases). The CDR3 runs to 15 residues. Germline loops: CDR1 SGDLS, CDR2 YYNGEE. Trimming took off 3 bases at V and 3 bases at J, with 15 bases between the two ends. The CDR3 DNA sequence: TGTGCCAGCAGCGCACGACAGGTTTTTGACACTGAAGCTTTCTTT. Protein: CASSARQVFDTEAFF.

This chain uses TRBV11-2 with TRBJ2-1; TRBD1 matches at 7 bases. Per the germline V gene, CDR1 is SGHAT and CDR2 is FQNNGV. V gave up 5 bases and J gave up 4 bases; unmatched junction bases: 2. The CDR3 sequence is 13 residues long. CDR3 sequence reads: CASSEGQYNEQFF. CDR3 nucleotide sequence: TGTGCCAGCAGCGAGGGACAGTACAATGAGCAGTTCTTC.

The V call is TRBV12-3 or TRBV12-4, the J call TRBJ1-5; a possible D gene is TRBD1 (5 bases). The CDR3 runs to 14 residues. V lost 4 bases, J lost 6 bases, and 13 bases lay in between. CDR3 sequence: CASSYAGGGQPQHF. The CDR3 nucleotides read TGTGCCAGCAGTTACGCCGGGGGGGGTCAGCCCCAGCATTTT.

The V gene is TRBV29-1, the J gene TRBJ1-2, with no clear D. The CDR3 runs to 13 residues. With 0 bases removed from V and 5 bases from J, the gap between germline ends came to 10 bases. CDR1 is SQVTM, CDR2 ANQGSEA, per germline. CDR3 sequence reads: CSVEDGVGYGYTF. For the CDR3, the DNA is TGCAGCGTTGAAGATGGTGTTGGGTATGGCTACACCTTC.

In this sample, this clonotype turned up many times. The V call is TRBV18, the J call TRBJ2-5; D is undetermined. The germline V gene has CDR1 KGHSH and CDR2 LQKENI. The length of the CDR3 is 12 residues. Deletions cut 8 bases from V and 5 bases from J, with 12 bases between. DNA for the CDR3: TGTGCCAGCAGCCCCGTGGGTGAGACCCAGTACTTC. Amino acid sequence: CASSPVGETQYF.

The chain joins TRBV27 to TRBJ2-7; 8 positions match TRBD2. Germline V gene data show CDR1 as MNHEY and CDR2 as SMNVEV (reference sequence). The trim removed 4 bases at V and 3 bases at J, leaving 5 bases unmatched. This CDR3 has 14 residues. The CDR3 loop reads CASSSAGVGYEQYF. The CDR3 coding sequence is TGTGCCAGCAGTTCAGCGGGAGTGGGCTACGAGCAGTACTTC.

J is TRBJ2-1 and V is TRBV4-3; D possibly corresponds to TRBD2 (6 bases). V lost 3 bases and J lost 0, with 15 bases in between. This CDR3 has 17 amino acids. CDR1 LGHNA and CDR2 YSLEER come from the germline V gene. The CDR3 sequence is CASSQPPAGFSYNEQFF. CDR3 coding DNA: TGCGCCAGCAGCCAGCCCCCAGCGGGCTTCTCCTACAATGAGCAGTTCTTC.

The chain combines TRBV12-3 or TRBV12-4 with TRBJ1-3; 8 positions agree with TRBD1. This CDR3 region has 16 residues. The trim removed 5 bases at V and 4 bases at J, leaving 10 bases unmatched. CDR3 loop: CASSISRGRVGNTIYF. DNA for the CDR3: TGTGCCAGCAGTATCAGCAGGGGGCGCGTAGGAAACACCATATATTTT.

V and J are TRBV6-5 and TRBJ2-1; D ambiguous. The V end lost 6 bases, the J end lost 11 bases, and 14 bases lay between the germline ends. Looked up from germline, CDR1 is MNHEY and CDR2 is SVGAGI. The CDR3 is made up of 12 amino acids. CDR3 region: CASSQRKDQQFF. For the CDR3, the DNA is TGTGCCAGCAGCCAACGAAAAGATCAGCAGTTCTTC.

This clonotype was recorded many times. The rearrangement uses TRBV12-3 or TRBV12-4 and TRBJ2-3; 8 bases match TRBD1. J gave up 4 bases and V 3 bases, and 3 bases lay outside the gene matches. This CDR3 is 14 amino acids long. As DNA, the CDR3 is TGTGCCAGCAGTTTCTCAGGGGGCTCAGATACGCAGTATTTT. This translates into CASSFSGGSDTQYF.

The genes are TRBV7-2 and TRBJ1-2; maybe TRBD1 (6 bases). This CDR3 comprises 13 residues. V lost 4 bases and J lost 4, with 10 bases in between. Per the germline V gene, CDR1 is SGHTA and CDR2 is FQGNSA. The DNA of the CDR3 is TGTGCCAGCAGCTACGACAGGTTCTATGGCTACACCTTC. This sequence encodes CASSYDRFYGYTF. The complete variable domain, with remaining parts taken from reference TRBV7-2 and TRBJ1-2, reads GAGVSQSPSNKVTEKGKDVELRCDPISGHTALYWYRQSLGQGLEFLIYFQGNSAPDKSGLPSDRFSAERTGGSVSTLTIQRTQQEDSAVYLCASSYDRFYGYTFGSGTRLTVV.

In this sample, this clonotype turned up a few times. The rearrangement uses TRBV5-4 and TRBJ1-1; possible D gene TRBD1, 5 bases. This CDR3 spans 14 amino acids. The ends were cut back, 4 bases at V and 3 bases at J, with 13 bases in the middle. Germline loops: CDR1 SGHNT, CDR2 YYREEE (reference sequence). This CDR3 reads CASSPFREDTEAFF. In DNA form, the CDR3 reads TGTGCCAGCAGCCCGTTCAGGGAAGACACTGAAGCTTTCTTT.

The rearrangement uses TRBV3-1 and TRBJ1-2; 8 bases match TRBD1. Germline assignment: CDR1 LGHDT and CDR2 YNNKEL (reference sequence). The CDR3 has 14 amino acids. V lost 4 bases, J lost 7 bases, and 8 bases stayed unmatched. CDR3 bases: TGTGCCAGCAGCCCGGACAGGGCGTGGGGTGGCTACACCTTC. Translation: CASSPDRAWGGYTF.